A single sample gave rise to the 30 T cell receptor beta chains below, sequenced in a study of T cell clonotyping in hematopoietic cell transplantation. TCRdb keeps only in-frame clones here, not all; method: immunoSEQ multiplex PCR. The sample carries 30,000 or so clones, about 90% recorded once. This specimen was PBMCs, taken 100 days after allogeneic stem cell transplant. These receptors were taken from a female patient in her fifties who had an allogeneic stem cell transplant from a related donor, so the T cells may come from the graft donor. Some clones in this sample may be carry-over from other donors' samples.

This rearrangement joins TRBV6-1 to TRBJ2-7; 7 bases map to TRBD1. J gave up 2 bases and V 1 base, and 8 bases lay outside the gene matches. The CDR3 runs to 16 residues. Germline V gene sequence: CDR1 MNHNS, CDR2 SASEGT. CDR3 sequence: CASSEGLTGFPYEQYF. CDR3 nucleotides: TGTGCCAGCAGTGAAGGCCTGACAGGGTTCCCCTACGAGCAGTACTTC.

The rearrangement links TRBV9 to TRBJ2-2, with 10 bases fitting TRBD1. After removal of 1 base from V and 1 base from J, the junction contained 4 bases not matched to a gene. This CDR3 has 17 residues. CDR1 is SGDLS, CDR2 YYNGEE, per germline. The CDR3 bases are TGTGCCAGCAGCGTAAGGTGGGACAGGGGGAACACCGGGGAGCTGTTTTTT. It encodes CASSVRWDRGNTGELFF.

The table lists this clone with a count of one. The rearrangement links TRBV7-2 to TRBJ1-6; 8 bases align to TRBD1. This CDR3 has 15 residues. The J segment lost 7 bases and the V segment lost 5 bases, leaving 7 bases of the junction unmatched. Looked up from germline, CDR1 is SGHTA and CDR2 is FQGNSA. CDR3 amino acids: CASSTAGGRNSPLHF. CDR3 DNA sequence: TGTGCCAGCAGCACAGCAGGGGGCCGGAATTCACCCCTCCACTTT.

DNA of the CDR3: TGTGCCTGGAGTGTACGTAACGGACAGCCCCAGCATTTT. Translating gives CAWSVRNGQPQHF. This sequence joins TRBV30 and TRBJ1-5; D remains ambiguous. V was pared by 0 bases and J by 7 bases, with 10 bases between. CDR3 length: 13 amino acids. Germline CDR1 GTSNPN, CDR2 SVGIG (reference sequence).

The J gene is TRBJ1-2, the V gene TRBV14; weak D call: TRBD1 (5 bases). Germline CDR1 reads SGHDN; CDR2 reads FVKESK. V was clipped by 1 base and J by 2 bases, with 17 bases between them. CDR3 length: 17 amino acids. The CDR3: CASSQGNLGTENYGYTF. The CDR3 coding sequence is TGTGCCAGCAGCCAAGGTAACCTCGGGACGGAAAACTATGGCTACACCTTC.

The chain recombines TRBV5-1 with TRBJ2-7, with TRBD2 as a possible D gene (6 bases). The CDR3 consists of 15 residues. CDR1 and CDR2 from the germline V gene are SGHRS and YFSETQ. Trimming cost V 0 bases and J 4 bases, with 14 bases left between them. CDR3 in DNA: TGCGCCAGCAGCTTGGCTGGGGGGACGATTTACGAGCAGTACTTC. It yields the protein CASSLAGGTIYEQYF.

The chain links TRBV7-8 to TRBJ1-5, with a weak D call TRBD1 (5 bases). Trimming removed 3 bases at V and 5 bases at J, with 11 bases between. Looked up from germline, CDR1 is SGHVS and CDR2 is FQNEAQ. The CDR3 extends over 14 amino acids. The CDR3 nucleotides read TGTGCCAGCAGCTTCCGGGGCCCTGATCAGCCCCAGCATTTT. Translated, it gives CASSFRGPDQPQHF.

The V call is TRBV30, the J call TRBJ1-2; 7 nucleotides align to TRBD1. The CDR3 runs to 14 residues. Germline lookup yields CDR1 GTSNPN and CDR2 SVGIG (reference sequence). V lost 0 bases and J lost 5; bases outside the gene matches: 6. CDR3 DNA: TGTGCCTGGAGTGTAAACAGGGGAGCTTATGGCTACACCTTC. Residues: CAWSVNRGAYGYTF. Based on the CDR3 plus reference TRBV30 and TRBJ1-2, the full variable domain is SQTIHQWPATLVQPVGSPLSLECTVEGTSNPNLYWYRQAAGRGLQLLFYSVGIGQISSEVPQNLSASRPQDRQFILSSKKLLLSDSGFYLCAWSVNRGAYGYTFGSGTRLTVV.

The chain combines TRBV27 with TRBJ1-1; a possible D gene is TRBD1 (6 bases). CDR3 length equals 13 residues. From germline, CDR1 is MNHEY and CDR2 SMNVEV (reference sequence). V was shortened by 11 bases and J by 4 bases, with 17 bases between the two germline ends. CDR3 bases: TGTGCCTCCCGAGCGGGGGCGGTCACTGAAGCTTTCTTT. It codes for CASRAGAVTEAFF.

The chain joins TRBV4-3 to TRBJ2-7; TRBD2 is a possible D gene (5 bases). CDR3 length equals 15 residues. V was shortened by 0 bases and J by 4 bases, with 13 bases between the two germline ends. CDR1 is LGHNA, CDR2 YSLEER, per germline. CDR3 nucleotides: TGCGCCAGCAGCCAAGATTGGAGGCATTCTTACGAGCAGTACTTC. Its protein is CASSQDWRHSYEQYF.

Here the CDR3 reads CAGPVLNIRLRHSYNSPLHF. Written as DNA, the CDR3 is TGTGCCGGGCCAGTACTAAACATCAGGTTGAGGCACTCCTATAATTCACCCCTCCACTTT. This chain links TRBV19 with TRBJ1-6, with unresolved D. This CDR3 is built from 20 residues. Trimming left V 11 bases short and J 0 bases short, with 29 bases between. Germline assignment: CDR1 LNHDA and CDR2 SQIVND (reference sequence).

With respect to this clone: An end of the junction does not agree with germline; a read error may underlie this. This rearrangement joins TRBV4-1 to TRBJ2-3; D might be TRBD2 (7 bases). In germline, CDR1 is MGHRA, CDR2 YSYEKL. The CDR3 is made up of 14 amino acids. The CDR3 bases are TGCGCCAGCAGACAAGGGGGGGCCACAGATACGCAGTATTTT. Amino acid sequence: CASRQGGATDTQYF.

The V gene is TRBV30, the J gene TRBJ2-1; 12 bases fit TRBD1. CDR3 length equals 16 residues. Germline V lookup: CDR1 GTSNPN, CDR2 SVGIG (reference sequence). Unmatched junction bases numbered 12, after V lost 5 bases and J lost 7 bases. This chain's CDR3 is CAWRIPRDRGRNEQFF. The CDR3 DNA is TGTGCCTGGCGCATTCCCCGGGACAGGGGGCGGAATGAGCAGTTCTTC.

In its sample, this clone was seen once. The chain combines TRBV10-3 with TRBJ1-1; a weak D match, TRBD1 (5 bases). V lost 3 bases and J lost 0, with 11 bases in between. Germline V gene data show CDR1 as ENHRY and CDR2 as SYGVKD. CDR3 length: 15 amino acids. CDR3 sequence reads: CAISDPRGLNTEAFF. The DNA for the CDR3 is TGTGCCATCAGTGACCCCCGGGGCCTGAACACTGAAGCTTTCTTT.

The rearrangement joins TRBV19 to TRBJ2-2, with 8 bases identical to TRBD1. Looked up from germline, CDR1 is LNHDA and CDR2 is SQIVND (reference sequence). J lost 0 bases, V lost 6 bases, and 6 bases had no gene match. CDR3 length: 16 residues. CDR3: CASSLQGGSNTGELFF. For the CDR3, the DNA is TGTGCCAGTAGCCTACAGGGGGGCTCGAACACCGGGGAGCTGTTTTTT.

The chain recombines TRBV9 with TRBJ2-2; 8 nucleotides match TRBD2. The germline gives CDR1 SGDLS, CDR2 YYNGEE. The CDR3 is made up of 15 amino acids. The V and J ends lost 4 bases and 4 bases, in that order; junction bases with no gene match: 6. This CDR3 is CASSTSGGPTGELFF. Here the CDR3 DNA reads TGTGCCAGCAGCACTAGCGGTGGCCCCACCGGGGAGCTGTTTTTT.

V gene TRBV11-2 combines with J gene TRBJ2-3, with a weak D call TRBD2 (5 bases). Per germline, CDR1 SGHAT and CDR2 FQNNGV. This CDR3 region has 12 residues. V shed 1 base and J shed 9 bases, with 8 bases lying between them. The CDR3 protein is CASSLVGVTQYF. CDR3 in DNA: TGTGCCAGCAGCTTAGTCGGGGTGACGCAGTATTTT.

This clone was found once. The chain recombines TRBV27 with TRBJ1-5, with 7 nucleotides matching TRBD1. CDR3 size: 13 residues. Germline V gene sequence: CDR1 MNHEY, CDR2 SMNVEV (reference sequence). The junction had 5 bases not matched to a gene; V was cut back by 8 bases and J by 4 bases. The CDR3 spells CASGSRGNQPQHF. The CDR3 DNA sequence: TGTGCCAGCGGGTCCAGGGGGAATCAGCCCCAGCATTTT.

For the CDR3, the DNA is TGTGCCAGCAGTTTCGGACTAGCGGAGACCCAGTACTTC. The encoded protein is CASSFGLAETQYF. This chain links TRBV6-6 with TRBJ2-5; TRBD2 matches at 9 bases. The CDR3 runs to 13 residues. Germline lookup yields CDR1 MNHNY and CDR2 SVGAGI (reference sequence). The trim removed 4 bases at V and 5 bases at J, leaving 2 bases unmatched.

The CDR3 sequence: CASSEGQAYYGYTF. The DNA of the CDR3 is TGTGCCAGCAGTGAGGGACAGGCTTACTATGGCTACACCTTC. The chain combines TRBV6-1 with TRBJ1-2, with TRBD1 identical over 8 bases. This CDR3 is 14 amino acids long. J lost 3 bases, V lost 3 bases, and 3 bases had no gene match. The germline CDR1 and CDR2 sequences are MNHNS and SASEGT.

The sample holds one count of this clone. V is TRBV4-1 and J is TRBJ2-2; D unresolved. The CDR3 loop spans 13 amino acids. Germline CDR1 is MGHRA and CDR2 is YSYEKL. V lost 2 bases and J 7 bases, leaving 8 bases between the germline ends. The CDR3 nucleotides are TGCGCCAGCAGCCAATTTATTAGCGGGGAGCTGTTTTTT. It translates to CASSQFISGELFF.

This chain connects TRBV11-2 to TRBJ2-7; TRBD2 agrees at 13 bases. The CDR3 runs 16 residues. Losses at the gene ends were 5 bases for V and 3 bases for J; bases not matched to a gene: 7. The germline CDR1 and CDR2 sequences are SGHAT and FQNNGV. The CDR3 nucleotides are TGTGCCAGCAGCCGAGGACTAGCGGGGGCCTTCTACGAGCAGTACTTC. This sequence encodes CASSRGLAGAFYEQYF.

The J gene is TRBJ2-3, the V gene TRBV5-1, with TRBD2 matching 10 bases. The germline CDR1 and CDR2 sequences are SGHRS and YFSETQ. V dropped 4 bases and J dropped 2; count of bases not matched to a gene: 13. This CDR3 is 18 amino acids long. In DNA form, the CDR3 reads TGCGCCAGCAGCCCGGAGCTAGCGGGGGACCAATTCACAGATACGCAGTATTTT. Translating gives CASSPELAGDQFTDTQYF.

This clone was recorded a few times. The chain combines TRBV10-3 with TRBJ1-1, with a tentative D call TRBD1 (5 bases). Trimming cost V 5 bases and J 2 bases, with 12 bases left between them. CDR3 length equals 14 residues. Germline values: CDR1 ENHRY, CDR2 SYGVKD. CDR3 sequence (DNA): TGTGCCATCAGTCCGGGACGGCGAAACACTGAAGCTTTCTTT. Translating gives CAISPGRRNTEAFF.

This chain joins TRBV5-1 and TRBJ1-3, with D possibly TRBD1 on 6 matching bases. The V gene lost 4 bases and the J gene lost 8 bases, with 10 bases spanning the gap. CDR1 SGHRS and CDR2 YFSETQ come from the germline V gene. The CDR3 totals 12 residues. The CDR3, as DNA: TGCGCCAGCAGCGCAGGGGTGGACACCATATATTTT. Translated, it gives CASSAGVDTIYF.

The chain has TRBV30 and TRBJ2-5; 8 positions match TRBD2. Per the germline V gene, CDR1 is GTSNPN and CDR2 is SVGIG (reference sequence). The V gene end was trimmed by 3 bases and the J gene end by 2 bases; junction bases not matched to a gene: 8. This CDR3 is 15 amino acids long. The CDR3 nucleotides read TGTGCCTGGAGGCGCCCCGGGGGGGCGCAAGAGACCCAGTACTTC. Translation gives CAWRRPGGAQETQYF.

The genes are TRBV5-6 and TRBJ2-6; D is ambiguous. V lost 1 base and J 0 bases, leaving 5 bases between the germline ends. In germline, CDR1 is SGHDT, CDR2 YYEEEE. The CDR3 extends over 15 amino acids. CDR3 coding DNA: TGTGCCAGCAGCTTGAGGGACTCTGGGGCCAACGTCCTGACTTTC. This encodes CASSLRDSGANVLTF.

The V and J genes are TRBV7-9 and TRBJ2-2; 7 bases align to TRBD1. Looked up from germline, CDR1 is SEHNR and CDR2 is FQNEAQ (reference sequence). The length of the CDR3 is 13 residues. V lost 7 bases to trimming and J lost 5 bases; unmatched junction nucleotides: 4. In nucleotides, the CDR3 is TGTGCCAGCATCTCGACAGGGACCGGGGAGCTGTTTTTT. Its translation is CASISTGTGELFF.

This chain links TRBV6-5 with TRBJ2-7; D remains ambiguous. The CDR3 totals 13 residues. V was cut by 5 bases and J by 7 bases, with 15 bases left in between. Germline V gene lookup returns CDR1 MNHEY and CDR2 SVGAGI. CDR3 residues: CASSLHRVAEQYF. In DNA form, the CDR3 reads TGTGCCAGCAGTCTTCACCGGGTTGCTGAGCAGTACTTC.

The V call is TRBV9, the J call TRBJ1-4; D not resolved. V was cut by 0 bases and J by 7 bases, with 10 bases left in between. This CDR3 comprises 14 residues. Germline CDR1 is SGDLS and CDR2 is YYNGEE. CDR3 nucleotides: TGTGCCAGCAGCGTAGACACGGTCGGTGAAAAACTGTTTTTT. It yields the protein CASSVDTVGEKLFF.